The clone carrying this TCR beta chain was counted a few times. Antigen: not known. This record comes from a study of shared clonotypes between healthy human individuals. Study-level findings and limits: Generation of non-shared clonotypes was less probable than generation of clonotypes shared by all four donors. Naive subsets generally had larger estimated richness than memory subsets.

Germline values: CDR1 SNHLY, CDR2 FYNNEI. The V end was cut by 8 bases, the J end by 1 base, with 9 bases between. CDR3 size: 13 residues. Profiled with immunoSEQ multiplex PCR; TCRdb holds only in-frame clones, not every one. The sample has around 1.1 million clones, around 78% seen once. Sequenced input: memory CD4+ T cells from PBMCs. Subset here: CD45RA-negative fraction. The gene calls are TRBV2 and TRBJ2-1; D unclear. This sequence originates from a man between 18 and 35 years old in good health. Some clones in this sample may be carry-over from other donors' samples. CDR3 nucleotide sequence: TGTGCCAGCTCTAGACAATCCTACAATGAGCAGTTCTTC. This codes for CASSRQSYNEQFF. Looking up the rest from reference TRBV2 and TRBJ2-1 gives the full variable domain: EPEVTQTPSHQVTQMGQEVILRCVPISNHLYFYWYRQILGQKVEFLVSFYNNEISEKSEIFDDQFSVERPDGSNFTLKIRSTKLEDSAMYFCASSRQSYNEQFFGPGTRLTVL.